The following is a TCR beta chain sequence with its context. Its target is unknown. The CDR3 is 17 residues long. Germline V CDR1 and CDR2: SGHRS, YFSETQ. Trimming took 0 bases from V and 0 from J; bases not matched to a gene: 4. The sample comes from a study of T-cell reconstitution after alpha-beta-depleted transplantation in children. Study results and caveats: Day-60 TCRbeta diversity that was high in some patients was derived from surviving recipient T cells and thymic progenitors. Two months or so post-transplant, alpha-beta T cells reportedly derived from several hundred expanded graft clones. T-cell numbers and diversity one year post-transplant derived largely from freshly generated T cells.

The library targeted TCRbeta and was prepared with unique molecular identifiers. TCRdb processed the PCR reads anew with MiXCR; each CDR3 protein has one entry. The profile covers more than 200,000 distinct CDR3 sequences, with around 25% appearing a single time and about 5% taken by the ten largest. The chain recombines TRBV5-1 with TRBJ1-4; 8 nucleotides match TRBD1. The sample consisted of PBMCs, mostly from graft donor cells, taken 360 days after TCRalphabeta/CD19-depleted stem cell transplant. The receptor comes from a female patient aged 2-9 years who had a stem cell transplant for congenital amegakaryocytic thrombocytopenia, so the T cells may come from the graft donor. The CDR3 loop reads CASSLGDRPATNEKLFF. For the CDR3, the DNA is TGCGCCAGCAGCTTGGGGGACAGGCCCGCAACTAATGAAAAACTGTTTTTT.